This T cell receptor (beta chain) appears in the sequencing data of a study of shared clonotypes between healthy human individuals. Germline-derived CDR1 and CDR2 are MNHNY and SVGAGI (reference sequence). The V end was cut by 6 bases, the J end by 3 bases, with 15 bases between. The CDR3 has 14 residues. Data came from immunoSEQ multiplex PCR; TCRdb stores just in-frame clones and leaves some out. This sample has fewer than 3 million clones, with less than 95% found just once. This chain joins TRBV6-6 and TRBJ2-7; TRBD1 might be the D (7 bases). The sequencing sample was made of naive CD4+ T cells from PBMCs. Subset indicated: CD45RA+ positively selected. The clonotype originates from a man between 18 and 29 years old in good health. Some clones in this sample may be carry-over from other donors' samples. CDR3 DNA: TGTGCCAGCAGAGAGACAGGGACTTACTACGAGCAGTACTTC. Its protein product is CASRETGTYYEQYF.